This is a list of T cell receptor beta chains from one sample in a study of CD8 T cells in ankylosing spondylitis. TCRdb itself ran the 5' RACE reads through MiXCR, one entry per CDR3 protein. The table lists 350,000 or so distinct CDR3 sequences, about 15% of them singletons. Source material: blood, either unsorted or a sorted T cell fraction (not recorded which). The source is a male donor with ankylosing spondylitis or in good health (not recorded which). CDR3s include the opening cysteine and the closing phenylalanine or tryptophan. The D gene is left open where the match is weak. Clone size is shown for a subset of rows, as once, few, many or a class of expanded clone.

TRBJ2-2 | few | TRBD2 | TRBV2 | CASSEEGLGNTGELFF | TGTGCCAGCAGTGAAGAGGGACTAGGGAACACCGGGGAGCTGTTTTTT
TRBJ2-2 | NA | TRBD2 | TRBV16 | CASSPRGGLNTGELFF | TGTGCCAGCAGCCCACGGGGGGGCCTGAACACCGGGGAGCTGTTTTTT
TRBJ2-3 | many | NA | TRBV29-1 | CSVEGRVIADTQYF | TGCAGCGTTGAGGGCAGGGTCATAGCAGATACGCAGTATTTT
TRBJ2-1 | NA | TRBD2 | TRBV20-1 | CCARGLAGAGLDEQFF | TGCTGTGCTAGGGGACTAGCGGGAGCGGGTCTGGATGAGCAGTTCTTC
TRBJ2-1 | NA | TRBD2 | TRBV4-1 | CASSPNPLAGDKGYNEQFF | TGCGCCAGCAGCCCAAACCCCTTAGCGGGAGATAAGGGGTACAATGAGCAGTTCTTC
TRBJ2-1 | few | TRBD2 | TRBV7-2 | CASTKTSGSYNEQFF | TGTGCCAGCACCAAGACTAGCGGCTCCTACAATGAGCAGTTCTTC
TRBJ2-5 | NA | NA | TRBV19 | CASSIGGQETQYF | TGTGCCAGTAGTATAGGAGGCCAAGAGACCCAGTACTTC
TRBJ2-3 | NA | TRBD2 | TRBV12-3/TRBV12-4 | CASRRRRLAGGPSTDTQYF | TGTGCCAGCAGACGCCGAAGACTAGCGGGGGGGCCAAGCACAGATACGCAGTATTTT
TRBJ2-5 | NA | NA | TRBV7-8 | CASSGGTATPQYF | TGTGCCAGCAGCGGGGGGACAGCTACCCCCCAGTACTTC
TRBJ2-3 | NA | TRBD2 | TRBV12-3/TRBV12-4 | CASSSYQAGGTTDTQYF | TGTGCCAGCAGTTCCTACCAAGCGGGAGGTACCACAGATACGCAGTATTTT
TRBJ2-1 | NA | NA | TRBV6-2/TRBV6-3 | CASSYGPESSSYNEQFF | TGTGCCAGCAGTTACGGGCCAGAATCTAGCTCCTACAATGAGCAGTTCTTC
TRBJ2-3 | NA | TRBD2 | TRBV11-2 | CASSLWAGADTQYF | TGTGCCAGCAGCTTATGGGCGGGGGCAGATACGCAGTATTTT
TRBJ2-7 | NA | NA | TRBV12-3/TRBV12-4 | CASSLNQGGSYEQYF | TGTGCCAGCAGTTTAAATCAGGGGGGATCCTACGAGCAGTACTTC
TRBJ2-7 | NA | NA | TRBV5-6 | CASSLAVATKEKYF | TGTGCCAGCAGCTTGGCTGTGGCGACTAAAGAAAAGTACTTC
TRBJ2-1 | few | NA | TRBV5-5 | CASSLFSQGAKFNEQFF | TGTGCCAGCAGCCTCTTCTCACAGGGTGCCAAATTCAATGAGCAGTTCTTC
TRBJ1-5 | NA | NA | TRBV7-2 | CASSLDGTSNQPQHF | TGTGCCAGCAGCTTGGACGGAACTAGCAATCAGCCCCAGCATTTT
TRBJ2-1 | NA | NA | TRBV4-1 | CASSQGEVGRSEQFF | TGCGCCAGCAGCCAGGGGGAGGTTGGGCGCAGTGAGCAGTTCTTC
TRBJ2-1 | NA | NA | TRBV20-1 | CSARVPATIYNEQFF | TGCAGTGCTAGAGTTCCAGCCACCATCTACAATGAGCAGTTCTTC
TRBJ1-1 | many | NA | TRBV29-1 | CSVSGGGNTEAFF | TGCAGCGTTTCCGGAGGGGGGAACACTGAAGCTTTCTTT
TRBJ1-1 | few | TRBD1 | TRBV6-1 | CASSEMAGGNTEAFF | TGTGCCAGCAGTGAAATGGCAGGGGGGAACACTGAAGCTTTCTTT
TRBJ2-3 | NA | NA | TRBV27 | CASSRMGASGDTQYF | TGTGCCAGCAGCCGAATGGGGGCCTCAGGAGATACGCAGTATTTT
TRBJ2-2 | few | NA | TRBV10-3 | CAISELVANTGELFF | TGTGCCATCAGTGAATTAGTAGCGAACACCGGGGAGCTGTTTTTT
TRBJ2-1 | once | NA | TRBV29-1 | CSTDREGSYYNEQFF | TGCAGCACAGACAGGGAGGGTTCCTACTACAATGAGCAGTTCTTC
TRBJ2-2 | NA | NA | TRBV6-1 | CASIGSGELFF | TGTGCCAGCATAGGGTCCGGGGAGCTGTTTTTT
TRBJ1-5 | few | NA | TRBV21-1 | CASSNYQPQHF | TGTGCCAGCAGTAATTATCAGCCCCAGCATTTT
TRBJ1-2 | few | TRBD1 | TRBV3-1 | CASSHTLLRRDREYGYTF | TGTGCCAGCAGCCACACACTCCTACGCCGGGACAGGGAATATGGCTACACCTTC
TRBJ1-2 | few | NA | TRBV7-2 | CASSLTGGVGYTF | TGTGCCAGCAGCTTAACCGGGGGAGTCGGCTACACCTTC
TRBJ1-4 | few | NA | TRBV5-1 | CASSLVGINNEKLFF | TGCGCCAGCAGCTTGGTCGGGATAAATAATGAAAAACTGTTTTTT
TRBJ1-2 | NA | NA | TRBV19 | CASRLIAVYGYTF | TGTGCCAGTAGACTGATTGCCGTTTATGGCTACACCTTC
TRBJ2-5 | NA | NA | TRBV11-2 | CASSHRGTQETQYF | TGTGCCAGCAGCCATCGGGGCACTCAAGAGACCCAGTACTTC
TRBJ2-7 | NA | NA | TRBV3-1 | CASSQEWSSYEQYF | TGTGCCAGCAGCCAAGAATGGAGCTCCTACGAGCAGTACTTC
TRBJ1-2 | few | NA | TRBV6-1 | CASKAGPNYGYTF | TGTGCCAGCAAAGCAGGGCCTAACTATGGCTACACCTTC
TRBJ2-1 | NA | TRBD1 | TRBV29-1 | CSGDRGGNEQFF | TGCAGCGGGGACAGGGGAGGGAATGAGCAGTTCTTC
TRBJ2-2 | NA | TRBD2 | TRBV11-1 | CASSLAPGTSGGPHGELFF | TGTGCCAGCAGCTTAGCCCCTGGGACTAGCGGGGGCCCACACGGGGAGCTGTTTTTT
TRBJ1-3 | NA | NA | TRBV7-2 | CASSSPPLGQGTYF | TGTGCCAGCAGCTCTCCCCCCCTGGGGCAGGGAACATATTTT
TRBJ2-1 | NA | NA | TRBV12-3/TRBV12-4 | CASSLGPPEVKQFF | TGTGCCAGCAGTCTGGGACCGCCTGAGGTAAAGCAGTTCTTC